Included here is one T cell receptor beta chain sequence, with context. These data come from a study of blood T cell repertoires in COVID-19. Study-wide context: Donors in the United States, Italy and Spain gave samples during acute or convalescent COVID-19. T cells, B-cell-depleted T cells, or PBMCs provided the cDNA or gDNA that served as material.

The CDR3 spans 13 residues. V lost 4 bases and J lost 5, with 10 bases in between. From germline, CDR1 is SGHTS and CDR2 YDEGEE. Sequenced by immunoSEQ multiplex PCR; TCRdb stores in-frame clones only, minus some. The sample carries around 350,000 clones, 85% to 90% recorded once. The chain recombines TRBV5-8 with TRBJ1-5; D gene uncertain. Sample: peripheral blood. The TCR was taken from a human donor in a cohort sampled during active COVID-19. In DNA form, the CDR3 reads TGTGCCAGCAGCCTTTTTGTCTATCAGCCCCAGCATTTT. This gives the protein CASSLFVYQPQHF.